This is a list of T cell receptor beta chains from one sample in a study of cytomegalovirus exposure and HLA in healthy donors. Sequencing used immunoSEQ multiplex PCR; TCRdb keeps in-frame clones, though not all of them. In the table there are roughly 120,000 clones, approximately 82% of which are singletons. The sample consisted of PBMCs. The receptors come from a young woman in good health and CMV-seropositive. CDR3s include the opening cysteine and the closing phenylalanine or tryptophan. D genes are given only for firm matches. Rows may omit the clone size; those that give it use once, few, many or a size class.

V: TRBV2
size: few
J: TRBJ2-7
D: TRBD1
CDR3: CASSTGTGVEQYF
DNA: TGTGCCAGCAGCACCGGGACAGGGGTCGAGCAGTACTTC

V: TRBV7-9
size: once
J: TRBJ2-7
D: TRBD1
CDR3: CASSTGTGDFVTYEQYF
DNA: TGTGCCAGCAGCACAGGGACAGGGGACTTCGTGACCTACGAGCAGTACTTC

V: TRBV19
size: .
J: TRBJ2-3
D: .
CDR3: CASSVTSPDTQYF
DNA: TGTGCCAGTAGTGTGACTAGTCCAGATACGCAGTATTTT

V: TRBV5-1
size: few
J: TRBJ2-2
D: TRBD2
CDR3: CASSPRGGGAGGGELFF
DNA: TGCGCCAGCAGCCCCCGAGGGGGGGGAGCGGGGGGCGGGGAGCTGTTTTTT

V: TRBV21-1
size: .
J: TRBJ1-2
D: .
CDR3: CASSLCYPGEKDYGYTF
DNA: TGTGCCAGCAGCTTATGTTATCCGGGGGAGAAGGACTATGGCTACACCTTC

V: TRBV9
size: .
J: TRBJ2-7
D: TRBD1
CDR3: CASSVGQGIFYEQYF
DNA: TGTGCCAGCAGCGTGGGACAGGGGATATTCTACGAGCAGTACTTC

V: TRBV19
size: .
J: TRBJ2-3
D: TRBD1
CDR3: CASSIMTGGTDTQYF
DNA: TGTGCCAGTAGTATCATGACAGGGGGCACAGATACGCAGTATTTT

V: TRBV5-1
size: .
J: TRBJ2-2
D: TRBD2
CDR3: CASSPLAGEDGELFF
DNA: TGCGCCAGCAGCCCGCTAGCGGGGGAGGACGGGGAGCTGTTTTTT

V: TRBV2
size: .
J: TRBJ1-5
D: TRBD1
CDR3: CASGTGAGGQPQHF
DNA: TGTGCCAGCGGGACAGGGGCCGGGGGGCAGCCCCAGCATTTT

V: TRBV30
size: .
J: TRBJ2-3
D: .
CDR3: CAWSTVSDTQYF
DNA: TGTGCCTGGAGTACGGTTTCAGATACGCAGTATTTT

V: TRBV28
size: .
J: TRBJ2-1
D: TRBD2
CDR3: CASSWGGSGANGEQFF
DNA: TGTGCCAGCAGTTGGGGAGGTAGCGGGGCGAATGGGGAGCAGTTCTTC

V: TRBV5-4
size: once
J: TRBJ2-7
D: TRBD1
CDR3: CASSPRDSYEQYF
DNA: TGTGCCAGCAGCCCCCGGGACAGCTACGAGCAGTACTTC

V: TRBV7-9
size: .
J: TRBJ2-7
D: .
CDR3: CSSLGQSDYEQYF
DNA: TGTTCCAGCTTAGGACAGAGCGACTACGAGCAGTACTTC

V: TRBV5-1
size: .
J: TRBJ2-1
D: .
CDR3: CASSSLTGDNEQFF
DNA: TGCGCCAGCAGCTCCCTAACGGGAGACAATGAGCAGTTCTTC

V: TRBV29-1
size: .
J: TRBJ1-1
D: .
CDR3: CSVEMVQMNTEAFF
DNA: TGCAGCGTTGAGATGGTCCAGATGAACACTGAAGCTTTCTTT

V: TRBV5-6
size: .
J: TRBJ2-2
D: .
CDR3: CASEQGTGELFF
DNA: TGTGCCAGCGAACAGGGCACCGGGGAGCTGTTTTTT

V: TRBV2
size: .
J: TRBJ1-1
D: .
CDR3: CASMQALGEAFF
DNA: TGTGCCAGCATGCAGGCTCTGGGTGAAGCTTTCTTT

V: TRBV15
size: once
J: TRBJ2-3
D: TRBD1
CDR3: CATSSTAPGTGSTDTQYF
DNA: TGTGCCACCAGCAGTACCGCCCCCGGGACAGGTAGCACAGATACGCAGTATTTT

V: TRBV23-1
size: .
J: TRBJ1-4
D: TRBD1
CDR3: CARKTGTGGEKLFF
DNA: TGCGCCAGGAAAACCGGGACAGGGGGGGAAAAACTGTTTTTT

V: TRBV7-2
size: .
J: TRBJ2-5
D: TRBD2
CDR3: CASSLSSVAGQETQYF
DNA: TGTGCCAGCAGCTTAAGCTCGGTAGCGGGGCAAGAGACCCAGTACTTC

V: TRBV27
size: few
J: TRBJ2-2
D: .
CDR3: CASSPKAYATTGELFF
DNA: TGTGCCAGCAGTCCGAAGGCCTATGCGACTACCGGGGAGCTGTTTTTT

V: TRBV18
size: .
J: TRBJ1-5
D: .
CDR3: CASSPRVPRLMPQHF
DNA: TGTGCCAGCTCACCCAGGGTTCCCCGATTGATGCCCCAGCATTTT

V: TRBV7-2
size: .
J: TRBJ2-1
D: TRBD2
CDR3: CASSSSGVTYNEQFF
DNA: TGTGCCAGCAGCTCCAGCGGGGTTACCTACAATGAGCAGTTCTTC

V: TRBV5-1
size: .
J: TRBJ2-7
D: .
CDR3: CASSLGTGSLENEQYF
DNA: TGCGCCAGCAGCTTAGGAACAGGGTCCCTAGAAAACGAGCAGTACTTC

V: TRBV28
size: .
J: TRBJ1-2
D: .
CDR3: CASSLVGGGGYTF
DNA: TGTGCCAGCAGTTTGGTGGGGGGGGGTGGCTACACCTTC

V: TRBV10-3
size: .
J: TRBJ2-3
D: TRBD2
CDR3: CAISGKLAGGVDTQYF
DNA: TGTGCCATCAGTGGAAAACTAGCGGGGGGGGTGGATACGCAGTATTTT

V: TRBV5-1
size: .
J: TRBJ1-5
D: TRBD1
CDR3: CASSPGQVGQPQHF
DNA: TGCGCCAGCAGCCCAGGACAGGTCGGCCAGCCCCAGCATTTT

V: TRBV27
size: .
J: TRBJ2-1
D: .
CDR3: CASSFSGPNEQFF
DNA: TGTGCCAGCAGTTTTTCAGGGCCCAATGAGCAGTTCTTC

V: TRBV19
size: .
J: TRBJ1-1
D: .
CDR3: CASSIGAGSHTEAFF
DNA: TGTGCCAGTAGTATAGGTGCAGGGTCCCACACTGAAGCTTTCTTT

V: TRBV7-9
size: .
J: TRBJ1-1
D: .
CDR3: CASSRTTEAFF
DNA: TGTGCCAGCAGCCGGACTACTGAAGCTTTCTTT

V: TRBV2
size: .
J: TRBJ2-4
D: TRBD2
CDR3: CASSHGLAGGNIQYF
DNA: TGTGCCAGCAGCCACGGACTAGCGGGGGGAAACATTCAGTACTTC

V: TRBV4-1
size: .
J: TRBJ1-5
D: .
CDR3: CASSPLPGNPNQPQHF
DNA: TGCGCCAGCAGCCCTCTCCCGGGAAACCCGAATCAGCCCCAGCATTTT

V: TRBV5-1
size: once
J: TRBJ1-4
D: .
CDR3: CASSFGTGATNEKLFF
DNA: TGCGCCAGCAGCTTTGGGACGGGGGCAACTAATGAAAAACTGTTTTTT

V: TRBV6-1
size: few
J: TRBJ2-7
D: .
CDR3: CASSEEEGAANEQYF
DNA: TGTGCCAGCAGTGAAGAGGAGGGAGCGGCAAACGAGCAGTACTTC

V: TRBV5-4
size: .
J: TRBJ2-7
D: TRBD2
CDR3: CASSIWSGGWEQYF
DNA: TGTGCCAGCAGCATCTGGAGCGGGGGTTGGGAGCAGTACTTC

V: TRBV19
size: .
J: TRBJ2-7
D: TRBD1
CDR3: CASSMGTGDYEQYF
DNA: TGTGCCAGTAGTATGGGGACAGGGGACTACGAGCAGTACTTC

V: TRBV4-2
size: .
J: TRBJ2-1
D: .
CDR3: CASSNERPAGSYNEQFF
DNA: TGTGCCAGCAGCAACGAGCGGCCAGCAGGCTCCTACAATGAGCAGTTCTTC

V: TRBV4-1
size: .
J: TRBJ2-4
D: TRBD2
CDR3: CASSPGGRQYF
DNA: TGCGCCAGCAGCCCGGGAGGGAGACAGTACTTC

V: TRBV15
size: .
J: TRBJ1-3
D: .
CDR3: CATSRDRGSGNTIYF
DNA: TGTGCCACCAGCAGAGACAGGGGATCGGGAAACACCATATATTTT

V: TRBV7-9
size: .
J: TRBJ1-2
D: TRBD1
CDR3: CASSLGTGLGGYTF
DNA: TGTGCCAGCAGCTTGGGGACAGGGTTGGGTGGCTACACCTTC

V: TRBV7-7
size: .
J: TRBJ2-7
D: .
CDR3: CASSSGSSSSYEQYF
DNA: TGTGCTAGCAGCTCCGGGTCCTCGAGCTCCTACGAGCAGTACTTC

V: TRBV6-5
size: .
J: TRBJ1-5
D: .
CDR3: CASSLNRGNQPQHF
DNA: TGTGCCAGCAGCCTTAACAGGGGCAATCAGCCCCAGCATTTT

V: TRBV5-1
size: once
J: TRBJ1-2
D: .
CDR3: CASSLGIGYGYTF
DNA: TGCGCCAGCAGCTTGGGCATCGGGTATGGCTACACCTTC

V: TRBV12-5
size: .
J: TRBJ1-6
D: .
CDR3: CASGLISGSYNSPLHF
DNA: TGTGCTAGTGGTTTAATATCCGGCTCCTATAATTCACCCCTCCACTTT

V: TRBV5-1
size: .
J: TRBJ2-5
D: .
CDR3: CASSFRERKETQYF
DNA: TGCGCCAGCAGCTTTAGGGAGAGAAAAGAGACCCAGTACTTC

V: TRBV12-5
size: once
J: TRBJ1-3
D: .
CDR3: CASGLSGSTGNTIYF
DNA: TGTGCTAGTGGTTTGTCAGGGTCCACTGGAAACACCATATATTTT

V: TRBV6-5
size: .
J: TRBJ2-3
D: .
CDR3: CASSYGGAFTDTQYF
DNA: TGTGCCAGCAGTTACGGGGGGGCTTTCACAGATACGCAGTATTTT

V: TRBV5-4
size: .
J: TRBJ2-5
D: TRBD2
CDR3: CASSPLADKETQYF
DNA: TGTGCCAGCAGCCCACTAGCGGACAAAGAGACCCAGTACTTC

V: TRBV6-1
size: few
J: TRBJ1-3
D: .
CDR3: CASSDPTVPRGNTIYF
DNA: TGTGCCAGCAGTGACCCAACGGTACCGAGGGGAAACACCATATATTTT

V: TRBV5-1
size: .
J: TRBJ2-5
D: .
CDR3: CASSLAAEETQYF
DNA: TGCGCCAGCAGCTTGGCAGCGGAAGAGACCCAGTACTTC